The 22 T cell receptor beta chains given below trace back to one sample, sequenced in a study of cytomegalovirus exposure and HLA in healthy donors. Use of 60 Vbeta and 13 Jbeta primers characterized the PCR. Some clones are missing from TCRdb's copy, which holds only in-frame ones; the method was immunoSEQ multiplex PCR. The data show 150,000 to 200,000 clones, 84% seen once. What was sequenced was PBMCs. These receptors originate from a boy between 10 and 17 years old in good health and CMV-seronegative.

The CDR3 reads CAWSVRVGMLAKNIQYF. CDR3 nucleotides: TGTGCCTGGAGTGTAAGGGTCGGGATGCTAGCCAAAAACATTCAGTACTTC. The chain joins TRBV30 to TRBJ2-4, with D maybe TRBD2 (5 bases). The CDR3 contains 17 residues. V lost 0 bases to trimming and J lost 0 bases, with 15 bases between them. Germline-derived CDR1 and CDR2 are GTSNPN and SVGIG (reference sequence).

This sequence joins TRBV6-1 and TRBJ2-7; D gene uncertain. Germline assignment: CDR1 MNHNS and CDR2 SASEGT. V lost 1 base, J lost 9 bases, and 13 bases lay in between. There are 13 residues in the CDR3. CDR3 residues: CASSEDADLAQYF. The CDR3 DNA reads as TGTGCCAGCAGTGAAGATGCAGATTTAGCGCAGTACTTC.

V gene TRBV7-3 combines with J gene TRBJ1-1; D gene uncertain. This CDR3 is built from 13 residues. The V and J ends lost 3 bases and 1 base respectively, with 6 bases between them. Germline CDR1 is SGHTA and CDR2 is FQGTGA. In DNA form, the CDR3 reads TGTGCCAGCAGCTTTGCACAGAACACTGAAGCTTTCTTT. Residues: CASSFAQNTEAFF. The full variable domain, its missing parts supplied by reference TRBV7-3 and TRBJ1-1, is GAGVSQTPSNKVTEKGKYVELRCDPISGHTALYWYRQSLGQGPEFLIYFQGTGAADDSGLPNDRFFAVRPEGSVSTLKIQRTERGDSAVYLCASSFAQNTEAFFGQGTRLTVV.

The table lists this clone with a few counts. This chain connects TRBV6-5 to TRBJ1-2, with D hard to call. Trimming cost V 1 base and J 2 bases, with 8 bases left between them. CDR3 length equals 14 residues. Germline lookup yields CDR1 MNHEY and CDR2 SVGAGI. For the CDR3, the DNA is TGTGCCAGCAGTTACTACCCGGTGAACTATGGCTACACCTTC. This encodes CASSYYPVNYGYTF.

V usage is TRBV14 and J usage is TRBJ1-2; 7 nucleotides line up with TRBD1. The germline gives CDR1 SGHDN, CDR2 FVKESK. The CDR3 is 15 residues long. The V and J ends lost 4 bases and 4 bases, in that order; junction bases with no gene match: 9. The CDR3 DNA follows: TGTGCCAGCAGCCGCGACTTCCGGGACAGCTATGGCTACACCTTC. This encodes CASSRDFRDSYGYTF.

J is TRBJ2-7 and V is TRBV7-9, with 8 bases fitting TRBD2. The CDR3 sequence is 16 residues long. Germline V lookup: CDR1 SEHNR, CDR2 FQNEAQ (reference sequence). V dropped 5 bases and J dropped 5; count of bases not matched to a gene: 14. The CDR3 protein is CASSPLGGREVHEQYF. CDR3 coding DNA: TGTGCCAGCAGCCCCCTGGGTGGGCGGGAGGTCCACGAGCAGTACTTC.

The J gene is TRBJ2-5, the V gene TRBV6-5, with D uncertain. Germline CDR1 MNHEY, CDR2 SVGAGI. The CDR3 has 12 amino acids. The CDR3 reads CASAQIQETQYF. CDR3 coding DNA: TGTGCGAGCGCACAGATTCAAGAGACCCAGTACTTC.

This rearrangement joins TRBV9 to TRBJ2-1; D may be TRBD1 (6 bases). V was cut by 4 bases and J by 7 bases, with 15 bases left in between. The CDR3 extends over 14 amino acids. Germline V gene data show CDR1 as SGDLS and CDR2 as YYNGEE. CDR3 loop: CASSPGAGWNEQFF. DNA for the CDR3: TGTGCCAGCAGCCCAGGGGCAGGGTGGAATGAGCAGTTCTTC.

This clone was recorded a few times. This rearrangement joins TRBV28 to TRBJ1-1; 9 nucleotides agree with TRBD1. Losses at the gene ends were 5 bases for V and 3 bases for J; bases not matched to a gene: 7. CDR1 is MDHEN, CDR2 SYDVKM, per germline. CDR3 length: 15 residues. The CDR3 DNA sequence: TGTGCCAGCAGTGGCAGGGACAGGGACGACACTGAAGCTTTCTTT. Its protein is CASSGRDRDDTEAFF.

As concerns this clone: This sample also contains other DNA sequences that code for the same CDR3. The rearrangement uses TRBV29-1 and TRBJ1-5; possibly TRBD1 for D (5 bases). The V end lost 4 bases, the J end lost 12 bases, and 13 bases lay between the germline ends. Germline V gene lookup returns CDR1 SQVTM and CDR2 ANQGSEA. This CDR3 is 11 amino acids long. The CDR3 coding sequence is TGCAGCGTTGTTGTAGGGGTCGACCAGCATTTT. Translation: CSVVVGVDQHF.

The V call is TRBV13, the J call TRBJ1-1, with D possibly being TRBD1 (5 bases). Germline CDR1 PRHDT, CDR2 FYEKMQ (reference sequence). V gave up 4 bases and J gave up 0 bases, with 9 bases separating them. The CDR3 is 14 amino acids. CDR3 DNA: TGTGCCAGCAGCTCCGACAGTTTGAACACTGAAGCTTTCTTT. Its translation: CASSSDSLNTEAFF. Based on the CDR3 plus reference TRBV13 and TRBJ1-1, the full variable domain is AAGVIQSPRHLIKEKRETATLKCYPIPRHDTVYWYQQGPGQDPQFLISFYEKMQSDKGSIPDRFSAQQFSDYHSELNMSSLELGDSALYFCASSSDSLNTEAFFGQGTRLTVV.

This chain uses TRBV5-6 with TRBJ2-2, with a tentative D call TRBD1 (6 bases). CDR3 length: 13 residues. V lost 2 bases and J 5 bases, leaving 7 bases between the germline ends. CDR1 is SGHDT and CDR2 is YYEEEE in the germline V gene. The CDR3 coding sequence is TGTGCCAGCAGCTTTAGGGGGACCGGGGAGCTGTTTTTT. Amino acids: CASSFRGTGELFF.

The CDR3 loop is CASSLASPTGGAYEQYF. The CDR3 bases are TGCGCCAGCAGCCTCGCCTCTCCGACAGGGGGGGCCTACGAGCAGTACTTC. This chain links TRBV4-1 with TRBJ2-7; 9 bases match TRBD1. This CDR3 contains 17 residues. V gave up 4 bases and J gave up 2 bases; unmatched junction bases: 12. Germline V lookup: CDR1 MGHRA, CDR2 YSYEKL.

The chain joins TRBV7-8 to TRBJ1-2, with D possibly matching TRBD1 (5 bases). V was clipped by 5 bases and J by 0 bases, with 13 bases between them. CDR1 SGHVS and CDR2 FQNEAQ come from the germline V gene. The CDR3 is 15 residues long. CDR3 sequence: CASSLDSPTNYGYTF. Here the CDR3 DNA reads TGTGCCAGCAGCCTCGACAGTCCGACTAACTATGGCTACACCTTC.

The rearrangement links TRBV5-1 to TRBJ1-1; D unresolved. The ends were cut back, 0 bases at V and 1 base at J, with 16 bases in the middle. CDR1 SGHRS and CDR2 YFSETQ come from the germline V gene. There are 17 residues in the CDR3. The chain's CDR3 is CASSLARSFSANTEAFF. In DNA form, the CDR3 reads TGCGCCAGCAGCTTGGCCAGGTCTTTTTCGGCGAACACTGAAGCTTTCTTT. The full variable domain, in which reference TRBV5-1 and TRBJ1-1 provide the parts outside the CDR3, is KAGVTQTPRYLIKTRGQQVTLSCSPISGHRSVSWYQQTPGQGLQFLFEYFSETQRNKGNFPGRFSGRQFSNSRSEMNVSTLELGDSALYLCASSLARSFSANTEAFFGQGTRLTVV.

The chain carries TRBV7-2 and TRBJ2-7; 8 bases line up with TRBD1. In germline, CDR1 is SGHTA, CDR2 FQGNSA. V lost 2 bases, J lost 1 base, and 7 bases stayed unmatched. This CDR3 region has 16 residues. CDR3 nucleotides: TGTGCCAGCAGCTTACTTGGACAGGGTTTTTCCTACGAGCAGTACTTC. Residues: CASSLLGQGFSYEQYF.

This chain links TRBV9 with TRBJ1-4; unclear D gene. Between the trimmed V and J ends, which lost 0 bases and 6 bases, there was a span of 12 bases. Germline CDR1 reads SGDLS; CDR2 reads YYNGEE. The CDR3 extends over 15 amino acids. CDR3 in DNA: TGTGCCAGCAGCGTAGCAGGTGTTCCGGATGAAAAACTGTTTTTT. Protein product: CASSVAGVPDEKLFF.

This clone showed up just once. The genes are TRBV6-5 and TRBJ1-2; TRBD1 agrees at 9 bases. From germline, CDR1 is MNHEY and CDR2 SVGAGI. This CDR3 has 15 amino acids. The V gene end was trimmed by 6 bases and the J gene end by 6 bases; junction bases not matched to a gene: 11. Here the CDR3 reads CASSRGTGWIHGYTF. CDR3 bases: TGTGCCAGCAGCCGAGGGACAGGGTGGATCCATGGCTACACCTTC.

The J gene is TRBJ2-2, the V gene TRBV5-4; D gene unclear. V lost 2 bases and J lost 5, with 7 bases in between. CDR3 length: 13 amino acids. Germline V gene data show CDR1 as SGHNT and CDR2 as YYREEE (reference sequence). CDR3 protein: CASSFPRTGELFF. DNA for the CDR3: TGTGCCAGCAGCTTCCCCCGGACCGGGGAGCTGTTTTTT.

The sample holds a few counts of this clone. V usage is TRBV4-3 and J usage is TRBJ1-2; 8 bases fit TRBD1. CDR3 length: 16 amino acids. The V gene's germline CDR1 is LGHNA and CDR2 YSLEER. Trimming at V came to 1 base and at J to 7 bases, leaving 11 bases not matched to a gene. In DNA, the CDR3 is TGCGCCAGCAGCCAAGCAGTTACAGGGGGAAAGGGTGGCTACACCTTC. Protein: CASSQAVTGGKGGYTF.

The chain joins TRBV19 to TRBJ2-7, with 7 bases that match TRBD2. The CDR3 covers 16 residues. The V and J ends lost 2 bases and 5 bases, in that order; junction bases with no gene match: 12. The germline V gene has CDR1 LNHDA and CDR2 SQIVND (reference sequence). The CDR3, as DNA: TGTGCCAGTAGTATAAGTGGAGGGAGGGCCAGAGACGAGCAGTACTTC. Translation gives CASSISGGRARDEQYF.

This clone was detected a few times. The genes are TRBV19 and TRBJ1-2; 7 bases align to TRBD1. The junction had 14 bases not matched to a gene; V was cut back by 5 bases and J by 8 bases. Germline V gene lookup returns CDR1 LNHDA and CDR2 SQIVND (reference sequence). The CDR3 contains 15 residues. The CDR3 DNA follows: TGTGCCAGTAGTCCAAGCACAGGGGTAGTAGGAGGCTACACCTTC. As protein: CASSPSTGVVGGYTF. Together with reference TRBV19 and TRBJ1-2, the CDR3 gives the full variable domain: DGGITQSPKYLFRKEGQNVTLSCEQNLNHDAMYWYRQDPGQGLRLIYYSQIVNDFQKGDIAEGYSVSREKKESFPLTVTSAQKNPTAFYLCASSPSTGVVGGYTFGSGTRLTVV.